This T cell receptor beta chain appears in the sequencing data of a study of cytomegalovirus exposure and HLA in healthy donors. Study-level findings and limits: Sequencing likely generated an artifact that appeared as a cluster of highly shared sequence variants. The authors listed 164 TCR beta chains as cytomegalovirus-associated.

CDR3 size: 17 residues. Germline assignment: CDR1 MDHEN and CDR2 SYDVKM. J gave up 1 base and V 2 bases, and 9 bases lay outside the gene matches. Points on this clone: Its target is unknown.

The PCR used 60 Vbeta and 13 Jbeta primers. Generated by immunoSEQ multiplex PCR, the TCRdb table keeps only in-frame clones and is missing some. The sample consists of 150,000 to 200,000 clones, more than 65% of them appearing once. Sequencing input: PBMCs. The J gene is TRBJ2-5, the V gene TRBV28, with TRBD1 identical over 8 bases. The clonotype comes from a woman aged 25 to 39 in good health and CMV-seropositive. The CDR3 coding sequence is TGTGCCAGCAGTTTAACGGGGACAGGCTTGAGCCAAGAGACCCAGTACTTC. Amino acid sequence: CASSLTGTGLSQETQYF.